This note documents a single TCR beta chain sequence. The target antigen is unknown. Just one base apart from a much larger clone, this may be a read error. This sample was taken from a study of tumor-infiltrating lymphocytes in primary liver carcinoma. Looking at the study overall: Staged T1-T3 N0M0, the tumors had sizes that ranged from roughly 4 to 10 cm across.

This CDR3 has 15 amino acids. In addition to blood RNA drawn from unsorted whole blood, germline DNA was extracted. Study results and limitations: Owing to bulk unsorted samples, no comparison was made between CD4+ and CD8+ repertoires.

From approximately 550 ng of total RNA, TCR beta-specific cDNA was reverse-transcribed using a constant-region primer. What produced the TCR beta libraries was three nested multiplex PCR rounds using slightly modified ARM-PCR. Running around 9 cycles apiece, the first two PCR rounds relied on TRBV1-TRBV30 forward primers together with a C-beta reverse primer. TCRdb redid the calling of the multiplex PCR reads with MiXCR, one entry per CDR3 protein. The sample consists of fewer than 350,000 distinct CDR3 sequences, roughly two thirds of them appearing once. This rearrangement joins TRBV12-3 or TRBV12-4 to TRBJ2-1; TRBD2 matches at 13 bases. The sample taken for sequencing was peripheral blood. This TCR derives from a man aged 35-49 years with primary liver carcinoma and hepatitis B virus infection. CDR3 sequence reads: CTSRLGTSGKDEQFF. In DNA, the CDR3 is TGTACCAGCAGATTAGGGACTAGCGGGAAGGATGAGCAGTTCTTC.